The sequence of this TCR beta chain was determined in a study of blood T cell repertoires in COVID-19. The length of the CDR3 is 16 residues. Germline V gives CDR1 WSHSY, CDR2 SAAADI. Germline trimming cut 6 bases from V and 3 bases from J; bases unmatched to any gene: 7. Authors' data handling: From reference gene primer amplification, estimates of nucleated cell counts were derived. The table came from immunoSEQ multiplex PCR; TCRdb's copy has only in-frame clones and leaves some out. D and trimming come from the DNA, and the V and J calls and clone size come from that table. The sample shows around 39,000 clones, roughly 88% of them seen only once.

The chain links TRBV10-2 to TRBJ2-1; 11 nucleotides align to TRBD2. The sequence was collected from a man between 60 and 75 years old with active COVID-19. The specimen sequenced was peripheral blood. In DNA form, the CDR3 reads TGCGCCAGCAGGATAACTAGCGGGAGTATCTACAATGAGCAGTTCTTC. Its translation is CASRITSGSIYNEQFF.